This TCR beta chain was captured by sequencing in a study of identical twins. TCRdb re-analysed the 5' RACE reads in MiXCR, keeping a single row per CDR3 protein. Of about 300,000 distinct CDR3 sequences listed, 12% were seen once; the top ten hold more than 6%. As to this clonotype: Germline and junction disagree at one end, which may indicate a read error.

This sample also appeared in a second study, on yellow fever vaccine responses in identical twins. That publication notes: Among the twins, the vaccine T cell response reportedly seemed partly convergent and partly personalized.

This sequence was found in a woman aged 18-29 years in good health. The sequenced sample was CD8+ T cells sorted from blood.

The CDR3 is CASSLVRTEYGFTF. The CDR3 nucleotides read TGTGCCAGCAGCTTAGTTCGGACAGAATATGGCTTCACCTTC. The chain employs TRBV7-9 and TRBJ1-2; possibly TRBD1 for D (6 bases). The CDR3 has 14 amino acids. The germline gives CDR1 SEHNR, CDR2 FQNEAQ (reference sequence).